A selection of T cell receptor beta chains follows, all from one sample in a study of regulatory T cells in long-lasting Graves disease. Via MiXCR, TCRdb re-called the multiplex PCR reads, giving one row per CDR3 protein. This sample has roughly 510,000 distinct CDR3 sequences, with around 16% found just once. In addition, the sample was reused for a study of T cells in Graves' hyperthyroidism and ophthalmopathy.

Sequences were derived from peripheral blood mononuclear cells (PBMCs), sampled at new diagnosis, from a patient treated with antithyroid drugs. Receptors were obtained from a man between 18 and 29 years old with Graves disease. The CDR3 runs from the conserved cysteine through the conserved F or W. The order of the fields is V gene, J gene, clone size, D gene, CDR3 protein, CDR3 DNA. The D gene is left open where the match is weak. Only part of the rows carry a size: once, few, many, or a class if the clone is expanded.

>TRBV20-1|TRBJ2-7|many|-
CSARGSGAYEQYF
TGCAGTGCTAGAGGTAGCGGCGCCTACGAGCAGTACTTC
>TRBV5-6|TRBJ1-2|many|-
CASSSTERRGYTF
TGTGCCAGCAGTTCAACCGAGCGGCGTGGCTACACCTTC
>TRBV5-1|TRBJ2-1|many|-
CASGPGLNNEQFF
TGCGCCAGCGGTCCGGGACTGAACAATGAGCAGTTCTTC
>TRBV5-8|TRBJ2-7|many|-
CASSFTSTIYEQYF
TGTGCCAGCAGCTTCACAAGTACTATCTACGAGCAGTACTTC
>TRBV29-1|TRBJ2-3|few|-
CSVDSGLRTDTQYF
TGCAGCGTTGATTCCGGGTTACGCACAGATACGCAGTATTTT
>TRBV7-3|TRBJ2-1|many|TRBD2
CASSKTGTRVYNEQFF
TGTGCCAGCAGCAAAACCGGGACTAGGGTCTACAATGAGCAGTTCTTC
>TRBV10-3|TRBJ2-5|few|TRBD2
CAISEQSGKETQYF
TGTGCCATCAGTGAACAAAGCGGGAAAGAGACCCAGTACTTC
>TRBV15|TRBJ2-2|few|-
CATRGKNTGELFF
TGTGCCACCAGGGGGAAGAACACCGGGGAGCTGTTTTTT
>TRBV2|TRBJ1-4|-|TRBD1
CASSRDRGQEKLFF
TGTGCCAGCAGCCGGGACAGGGGGCAAGAAAAACTGTTTTTT
>TRBV11-1|TRBJ2-5|many|-
CASSSSAKAIETQYF
TGTGCCAGCAGCTCCTCCGCGAAAGCCATCGAGACCCAGTACTTC
>TRBV11-1|TRBJ1-2|few|-
CASSLTSSGESFDGYTF
TGTGCCAGCAGCTTAACATCAAGCGGGGAGTCATTTGATGGCTACACCTTC
>TRBV7-9|TRBJ2-2|few|TRBD2
CASSPPTSANTGELFF
TGTGCCAGCAGCCCACCGACTAGCGCGAACACCGGGGAGCTGTTTTTT
>TRBV27|TRBJ2-1|few|-
CASRPSADTYNEQFF
TGTGCCAGCAGACCCTCGGCGGATACCTACAATGAGCAGTTCTTC
>TRBV12-5|TRBJ1-1|few|-
CASGLVLGGRTEAFF
TGTGCTAGTGGTTTGGTACTTGGGGGGAGAACTGAAGCTTTCTTT
>TRBV10-3|TRBJ1-2|-|-
CAISESTQGQGGYTF
TGTGCCATCAGTGAGTCGACTCAGGGACAAGGTGGCTACACCTTC
>TRBV28|TRBJ2-7|many|TRBD1
CASSYGRGQGTYEQYF
TGTGCCAGCAGTTATGGGAGGGGACAGGGGACCTACGAGCAGTACTTC
>TRBV11-2|TRBJ2-1|once|-
CASSLGTGRYNEQFF
TGTGCCAGCAGCTTAGGAACAGGGAGATACAATGAGCAGTTCTTC
>TRBV28|TRBJ1-1|-|-
CATRLSKDTEAFF
TGTGCCACGCGGCTGTCGAAAGACACTGAAGCTTTCTTT
>TRBV19|TRBJ1-1|once|-
CASSNLPGAAFF
TGTGCCAGTAGTAATTTGCCGGGCGCGGCTTTCTTT
>TRBV15|TRBJ2-1|-|-
CATSRDLGISYNEQFF
TGTGCCACCAGCAGAGACCTGGGGATCTCCTACAATGAGCAGTTCTTC
>TRBV5-1|TRBJ2-7|many|-
CASSPGFSGHYEQYF
TGCGCCAGCAGCCCCGGATTTAGCGGACACTACGAGCAGTACTTC